One sample yielded the 6 T cell receptor beta chains listed below, sequenced in a study of blood T cell repertoires in COVID-19. Sequencing used immunoSEQ multiplex PCR; TCRdb keeps in-frame clones, though not all of them. Of about 29,000 clones listed, 84% are singletons. Input material: peripheral blood. The receptors shown here come from a man older than 75 with active COVID-19.

V usage is TRBV27 and J usage is TRBJ1-2; TRBD1 aligns across 11 bases. This CDR3 comprises 18 residues. The V gene's germline CDR1 is MNHEY and CDR2 SMNVEV (reference sequence). The junction had 12 bases not matched to a gene; V was cut back by 6 bases and J by 0 bases. CDR3 residues: CASSQLGQGAAANYGYTF. CDR3 nucleotide sequence: TGTGCCAGCAGCCAGCTTGGACAGGGGGCAGCAGCTAACTATGGCTACACCTTC.

This CDR3 reads CASSVGGGGVYQETQYF. The CDR3 nucleotides read TGTGCCAGCAGCGTAGGAGGCGGGGGCGTATACCAAGAGACCCAGTACTTC. The chain links TRBV9 to TRBJ2-5, with a weak D call TRBD2 (7 bases). The CDR3 is made up of 17 amino acids. V lost 0 bases and J 0 bases, leaving 15 bases between the germline ends. The germline gives CDR1 SGDLS, CDR2 YYNGEE.

The chain employs TRBV18 and TRBJ1-5; the match to TRBD1 covers 10 bases. CDR3 length: 17 amino acids. J lost 7 bases, V lost 3 bases, and 12 bases had no gene match. The germline V gene encodes CDR1 KGHSH and CDR2 LQKENI. CDR3 protein: CASSPRGPGQGSQPQHF. The CDR3 DNA reads TGTGCCAGCTCACCCCGGGGGCCGGGACAGGGGAGCCAGCCCCAGCATTTT. Full variable domain (remainder filled in from reference TRBV18 and TRBJ1-5): NAGVMQNPRHLVRRRGQEARLRCSPMKGHSHVYWYRQLPEEGLKFMVYLQKENIIDESGMPKERFSAEFPKEGPSILRIQQVVRGDSAAYFCASSPRGPGQGSQPQHFGDGTRLSIL.

This chain joins TRBV9 and TRBJ2-5, with TRBD2 identical over 7 bases. There are 17 residues in the CDR3. The germline V gene encodes CDR1 SGDLS and CDR2 YYNGEE. The trim removed 0 bases at V and 1 base at J, leaving 9 bases unmatched. The CDR3 DNA reads TGTGCCAGCAGCGTAGGTGCTAGCGGTGGCCTCCAAGAGACCCAGTACTTC. Translation: CASSVGASGGLQETQYF. The full variable domain, in which reference TRBV9 and TRBJ2-5 provide the parts outside the CDR3, is DSGVTQTPKHLITATGQRVTLRCSPRSGDLSVYWYQQSLDQGLQFLIQYYNGEERAKGNILERFSAQQFPDLHSELNLSSLELGDSALYFCASSVGASGGLQETQYFGPGTRLLVL.

This clone has more than one count but fewer than ten. This chain joins TRBV4-1 and TRBJ1-3; tentatively, D is TRBD1 (6 bases). Trimming removed 8 bases at V and 2 bases at J, with 19 bases between. Looked up from germline, CDR1 is MGHRA and CDR2 is YSYEKL. The CDR3 sequence is 16 residues long. The CDR3 DNA is TGCGCCAGCGGTCGGGGCTTGGCAGGGGCTGGAAACACCATATATTTT. This sequence encodes CASGRGLAGAGNTIYF.

V is TRBV5-1 and J is TRBJ2-1, with D tentatively TRBD2 (5 bases). Germline V gene sequence: CDR1 SGHRS, CDR2 YFSETQ. The V gene lost 0 bases and the J gene lost 10 bases, with 17 bases spanning the gap. The CDR3 sequence is 15 residues long. The CDR3 sequence is CASSLDQVGLGEQFF. CDR3 bases: TGCGCCAGCAGCTTGGATCAGGTTGGACTTGGGGAGCAGTTCTTC.